The rows below give T cell receptor beta chains drawn from one sample of a study of beta chain features in type 1 diabetes. Data came from immunoSEQ multiplex PCR; TCRdb stores just in-frame clones and leaves some out. In the table there are just over 15,000 clones, almost 70% of which are singletons. Sequencing was carried out using Tregs from blood. The receptors originated from a man younger than 40 with type 1 diabetes. Both conserved end residues are part of each CDR3. Fields, in order: D gene, J gene, clone size, V gene, CDR3 DNA, CDR3 protein. D genes are given only for firm matches. Some rows have no size entry. The others give once, few or many, or a class for an expanded clone.

>TRBD2|TRBJ2-7|few|TRBV6-5
TGTGCCAGCGGTCGTGGCGGGAGGGACACCTACGAGCAGTACTTC
CASGRGGRDTYEQYF
>TRBD2|TRBJ2-3|.|TRBV2
TGTGCCAGCAGGGATCGGGGAGGGGGCACAGATACGCAGTATTTT
CASRDRGGGTDTQYF
>.|TRBJ1-1|.|TRBV2
TGTGCCAGTCTCCCGACAGGATACACTGAAGCTTTCTTT
CASLPTGYTEAFF
>TRBD1|TRBJ2-4|.|TRBV19
TGTGCCAGTAGTCTCCGGGACAGGCCGACTCTAGCCAAAAACATTCAGTACTTC
CASSLRDRPTLAKNIQYF
>TRBD2|TRBJ2-3|.|TRBV30
TGTGCCTGGAGTGTACAGACTAGCGGGAGGGAGAACACAGATACGCAGTATTTT
CAWSVQTSGRENTDTQYF
>.|TRBJ2-7|few|TRBV29-1
TGCAGCGTGAAGGGCAGGGGCTACGAGCAGTACTTC
CSVKGRGYEQYF
>.|TRBJ2-2|.|TRBV29-1
TGCAGCATCCAGGGGTTCACCGGGGAGCTGTTTTTT
CSIQGFTGELFF
>.|TRBJ2-1|.|TRBV30
TGTGCCTGGAGTGTACTCCCCGTAGACAATGAGCAGTTCTTC
CAWSVLPVDNEQFF
>.|TRBJ2-3|.|TRBV11-2
TGTGCCAGCAGCTTGGCCAACTACGGTGATACGCAGTATTTT
CASSLANYGDTQYF
>.|TRBJ1-6|.|TRBV7-2
TGTGCCAGCAGCTTAGAGGCAGGGCGGTCACCCCTCCACTTT
CASSLEAGRSPLHF
>.|TRBJ2-7|.|TRBV4-2
TGTGCCAGCAGCCAAGATCTGACAGCCTACGAGCAGTACTTC
CASSQDLTAYEQYF
>TRBD2|TRBJ2-1|.|TRBV10-3
TGTGCCATCAAGAATCCGGGACTAGCGGGAATCGATGAGCAGTTCTTC
CAIKNPGLAGIDEQFF
>TRBD2|TRBJ2-7|.|TRBV7-9
TGTGCCAGCGCGCGGACTAGCGGGGTTAGCTCCTACGAGCAGTACTTC
CASARTSGVSSYEQYF
>.|TRBJ2-4|.|TRBV5-1
TGCGCCAGCAGCTTGGGAGGGCAGGAACTAGCCAAAAACATTCAGTACTTC
CASSLGGQELAKNIQYF
>.|TRBJ1-1|few|TRBV6-5
TGTGCCAGCAGTTACGAGACTTCGACTGAAGCTTTCTTT
CASSYETSTEAFF
>.|TRBJ2-3|once|TRBV15
TGTGCCACCAGCAGAGGGGGGGTCTCCACAGATACGCAGTATTTT
CATSRGGVSTDTQYF
>TRBD2|TRBJ2-5|.|TRBV13
TGTGCCAGCAGCTTACTTAGGAACTCGCGGGGGGAGACCCAGTACTTC
CASSLLRNSRGETQYF
>.|TRBJ2-5|.|TRBV19
TGTGCCAGTAGTATTAGGGGGGGGGCCGGAGAGACCCAGTACTTC
CASSIRGGAGETQYF
>.|TRBJ2-6|.|TRBV7-2
TGTGCCAGCAGCCCACAGTCTGGGGCCAACGTCCTGACTTTC
CASSPQSGANVLTF
>TRBD2|TRBJ2-3|.|TRBV28
TGTGCCAGCAGTGCGCCAGGGACTAGCGCAAGGGATACGCAGTATTTT
CASSAPGTSARDTQYF
>.|TRBJ2-7|.|TRBV4-1
TGCGCCAGCAGCCAAGATCGAACAGCTTCTTTTTCCTACGAGCAGTACTTC
CASSQDRTASFSYEQYF
>.|TRBJ2-7|.|TRBV18
TGTGCCAGCTCACCCGGGCAGGGACTCACCTACGAGCAGTACTTC
CASSPGQGLTYEQYF
>.|TRBJ1-4|.|TRBV4-2
TGTGCCAGCAGCCAAGGAAACAGGGCGGAGGAAAAACTGTTTTTT
CASSQGNRAEEKLFF
>.|TRBJ1-2|.|TRBV2
TGTGCCAGCAGCCCCTCCGGGGGTGGGAAGGGCTACACCTTC
CASSPSGGGKGYTF
>.|TRBJ2-3|.|TRBV5-4
TGTGCCAGCAGCTTGGGGGCCTCGTTGGGGCAAGATACGCAGTATTTT
CASSLGASLGQDTQYF
>.|TRBJ2-5|.|TRBV5-4
TGTGCCAGCAGCAGAGACATATCACCCCAAGAGACCCAGTACTTC
CASSRDISPQETQYF
>TRBD2|TRBJ2-1|.|TRBV4-1
TGCGCCAGCAGTCGACTAGCGGGGGGCCTTTACAATGAGCAGTTCTTC
CASSRLAGGLYNEQFF
>.|TRBJ1-5|few|TRBV19
TGTGCCAGTAGTATGGGGGGGCAGAGGCAGCCCCAGCATTTT
CASSMGGQRQPQHF
>TRBD1|TRBJ2-1|.|TRBV5-1
TGCGCCAGCAGCTTGGAGGGGACAGGGAAGCAGTTCTTC
CASSLEGTGKQFF